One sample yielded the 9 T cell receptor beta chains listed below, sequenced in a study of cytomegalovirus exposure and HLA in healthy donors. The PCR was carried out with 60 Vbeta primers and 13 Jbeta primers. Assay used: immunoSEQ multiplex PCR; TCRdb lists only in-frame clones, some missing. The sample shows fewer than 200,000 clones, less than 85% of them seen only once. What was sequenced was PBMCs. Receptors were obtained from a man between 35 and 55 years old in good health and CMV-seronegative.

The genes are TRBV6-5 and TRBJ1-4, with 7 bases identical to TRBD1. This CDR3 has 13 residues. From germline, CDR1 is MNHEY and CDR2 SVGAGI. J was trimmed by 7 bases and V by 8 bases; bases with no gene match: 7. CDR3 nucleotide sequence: TGTGCCAGCGGTTGGAACAGGGGTGAAAAACTGTTTTTT. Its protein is CASGWNRGEKLFF.

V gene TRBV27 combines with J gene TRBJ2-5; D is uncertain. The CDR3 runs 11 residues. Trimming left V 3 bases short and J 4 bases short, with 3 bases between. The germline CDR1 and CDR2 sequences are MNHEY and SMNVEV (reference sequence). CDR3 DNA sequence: TGTGCCAGCAGTTTCAGAGAGACCCAGTACTTC. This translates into CASSFRETQYF.

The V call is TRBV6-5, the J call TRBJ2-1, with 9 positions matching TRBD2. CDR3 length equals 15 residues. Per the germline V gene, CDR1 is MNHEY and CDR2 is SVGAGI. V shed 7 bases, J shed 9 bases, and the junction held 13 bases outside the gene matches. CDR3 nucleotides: TGTGCCAGCACCTACGGGCGGGGGGGCGGAGGTGAGCAGTTCTTC. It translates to CASTYGRGGGGEQFF.

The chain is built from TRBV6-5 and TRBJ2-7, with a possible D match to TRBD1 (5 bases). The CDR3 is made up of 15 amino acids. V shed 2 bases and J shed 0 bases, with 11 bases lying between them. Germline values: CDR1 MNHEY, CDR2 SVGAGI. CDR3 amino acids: CASSYKRQSSYEQYF. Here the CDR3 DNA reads TGTGCCAGCAGTTACAAAAGACAGAGCTCCTACGAGCAGTACTTC.

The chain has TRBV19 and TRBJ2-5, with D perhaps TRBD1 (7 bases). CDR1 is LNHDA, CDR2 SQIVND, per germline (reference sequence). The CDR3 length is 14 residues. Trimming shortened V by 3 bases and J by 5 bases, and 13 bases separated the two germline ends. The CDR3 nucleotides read TGTGCCAGTAGTATCTTGGGGGGACAGGAGACCCAGTACTTC. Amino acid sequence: CASSILGGQETQYF. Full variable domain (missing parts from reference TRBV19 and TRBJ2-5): DGGITQSPKYLFRKEGQNVTLSCEQNLNHDAMYWYRQDPGQGLRLIYYSQIVNDFQKGDIAEGYSVSREKKESFPLTVTSAQKNPTAFYLCASSILGGQETQYFGPGTRLLVL.

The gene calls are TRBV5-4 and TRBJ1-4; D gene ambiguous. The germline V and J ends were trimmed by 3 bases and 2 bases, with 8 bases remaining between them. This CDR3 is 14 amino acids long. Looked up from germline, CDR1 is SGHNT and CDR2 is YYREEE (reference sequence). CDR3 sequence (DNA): TGTGCCAGCAGCTCCCGCGGGACTAATGAAAAACTGTTTTTT. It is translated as CASSSRGTNEKLFF.

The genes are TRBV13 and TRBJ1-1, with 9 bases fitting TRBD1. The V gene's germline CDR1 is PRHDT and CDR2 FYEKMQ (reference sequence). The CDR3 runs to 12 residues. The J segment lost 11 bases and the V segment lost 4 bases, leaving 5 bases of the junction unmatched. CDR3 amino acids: CASSSQGAQAFF. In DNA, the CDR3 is TGTGCCAGCAGCTCACAGGGGGCGCAGGCTTTCTTT.

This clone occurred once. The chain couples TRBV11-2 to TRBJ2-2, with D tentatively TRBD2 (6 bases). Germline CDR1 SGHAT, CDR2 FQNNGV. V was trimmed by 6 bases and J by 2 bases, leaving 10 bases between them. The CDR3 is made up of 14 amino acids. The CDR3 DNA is TGTGCCAGCAGGTTGGACTATAACACCGGGGAGCTGTTTTTT. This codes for CASRLDYNTGELFF.

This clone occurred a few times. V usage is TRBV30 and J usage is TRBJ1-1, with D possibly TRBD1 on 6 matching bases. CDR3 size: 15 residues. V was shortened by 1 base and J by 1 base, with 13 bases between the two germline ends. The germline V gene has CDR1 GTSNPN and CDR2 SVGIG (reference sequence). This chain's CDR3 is CAWSGRTGRNTEAFF. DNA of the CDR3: TGTGCCTGGAGTGGGCGTACAGGGAGGAACACTGAAGCTTTCTTT. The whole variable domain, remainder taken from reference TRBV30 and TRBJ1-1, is SQTIHQWPATLVQPVGSPLSLECTVEGTSNPNLYWYRQAAGRGLQLLFYSVGIGQISSEVPQNLSASRPQDRQFILSSKKLLLSDSGFYLCAWSGRTGRNTEAFFGQGTRLTVV.